This is a list of T cell receptor beta chains from one sample in a study of blood T cells in healthy people across ages. TCRdb reprocessed the 5' RACE reads with MiXCR, giving one entry per CDR3 protein. The sample carries approximately 800,000 distinct CDR3 sequences, 35% to 40% recorded once. The specimen was blood. These receptors were taken from a man younger than 35 in good health. Both conserved end residues are part of each CDR3. The D gene is left open where the match is weak. Not every row has a clone size; where given, it reads once, few, many or a size class.

v_call	j_call	clone_size	d_call	cdr3_aa	cdr3_nt
TRBV7-2	TRBJ1-2	few	TRBD1	CASLKSPGGFGYTF	TGTGCCAGTCTCAAAAGTCCAGGGGGCTTTGGCTACACCTTC
TRBV12-3/TRBV12-4	TRBJ2-3	few	NA	CASSPQGLSTDTQYF	TGTGCCAGCAGCCCACAGGGACTTTCCACAGATACGCAGTATTTT
TRBV29-1	TRBJ2-3	many	NA	CSVPQGRGDTQYF	TGCAGCGTCCCCCAGGGGCGTGGAGATACGCAGTATTTT
TRBV20-1	TRBJ1-5	few	NA	CSARAPGGGNQPQHF	TGCAGTGCTAGAGCCCCCGGCGGAGGTAATCAGCCCCAGCATTTT
TRBV12-3/TRBV12-4	TRBJ1-1	NA	NA	CASSLTTENTEAFF	TGTGCCAGCAGTTTAACGACAGAGAACACTGAAGCTTTCTTT
TRBV4-3	TRBJ2-6	many	NA	CASSQDPGANVLTF	TGCGCCAGCAGCCAAGATCCCGGGGCCAACGTCCTGACTTTC
TRBV7-2	TRBJ1-4	NA	NA	CASSSRHYEKLFF	TGTGCCAGCAGCTCCCGACACTATGAAAAACTGTTTTTT
TRBV5-4	TRBJ2-1	few	NA	CASSYASTRSNEQFF	TGTGCCAGCAGTTATGCCTCCACTAGATCCAATGAGCAGTTCTTC
TRBV7-2	TRBJ2-3	few	TRBD2	CASSYLAGAVDTQYF	TGTGCCAGCAGCTACCTAGCGGGGGCGGTAGATACGCAGTATTTT
TRBV20-1	TRBJ2-5	NA	TRBD1	CSARGPGTGKEEAQYF	TGCAGTGCTAGGGGTCCCGGGACAGGGAAGGAAGAGGCCCAGTACTTC